Below, 5 T cell receptor beta chains from the same sample are listed, as sequenced in a study of blood T cell repertoires in COVID-19. The data were produced by immunoSEQ multiplex PCR, yet TCRdb's version contains in-frame clones alone and is incomplete. Altogether roughly 260,000 clones are present, approximately 86% being singletons, with the ten largest covering approximately 9.4%. Sample: peripheral blood. The receptors derive from a man aged 35 to 55 who had recovered from COVID-19.

The chain couples TRBV27 to TRBJ2-3, with 9 bases lining up with TRBD2. The germline CDR1 and CDR2 sequences are MNHEY and SMNVEV (reference sequence). CDR3 length equals 17 residues. V was pared by 5 bases and J by 2 bases, with 11 bases of the junction left unmatched. The CDR3 sequence is CASSPWRLAAVTDTQYF. CDR3 bases: TGTGCCAGCAGTCCCTGGAGACTAGCGGCGGTCACAGATACGCAGTATTTT.

This clone was recorded once. The chain recombines TRBV3-1 (or the pseudogene TRBV3-2) with TRBJ2-5; D is unresolved. The V and J ends lost 0 bases and 2 bases respectively, with 13 bases between them. Germline assignment: CDR1 LGHDT and CDR2 YNNKEL (reference sequence). The length of the CDR3 is 16 residues. The DNA for the CDR3 is TGTGCCAGCAGCCAAGATCAGGAAACACATCAAGAGACCCAGTACTTC. This translates into CASSQDQETHQETQYF.

The V and J genes are TRBV6-2 or TRBV6-3 and TRBJ1-2, with 7 bases matching TRBD1. J was trimmed by 7 bases and V by 0 bases; bases with no gene match: 5. CDR3 size: 14 residues. The germline V gene has CDR1 MNHEY and CDR2 SVGEGT. The CDR3 DNA follows: TGTGCCAGCAGTTACTCCCCAGGGGGAGCTGGCTACACCTTC. This codes for CASSYSPGGAGYTF.

V and J are TRBV7-9 and TRBJ1-1; D unclear. With 3 bases removed from V and 4 bases from J, the gap between germline ends came to 15 bases. The CDR3 is made up of 15 amino acids. Per the germline V gene, CDR1 is SEHNR and CDR2 is FQNEAQ (reference sequence). The DNA of the CDR3 is TGTGCCAGCAGCTTCTCCCTGAGTTATGGCACTGAAGCTTTCTTT. It encodes CASSFSLSYGTEAFF. The full variable domain, completed using reference TRBV7-9 and TRBJ1-1, is DTGVSQNPRHKITKRGQNVTFRCDPISEHNRLYWYRQTLGQGPEFLTYFQNEAQLEKSRLLSDRFSAERPKGSFSTLEIQRTEQGDSAMYLCASSFSLSYGTEAFFGQGTRLTVV.

V and J are TRBV14 and TRBJ1-2; TRBD1 agrees at 9 bases. The CDR3 consists of 13 residues. Per the germline V gene, CDR1 is SGHDN and CDR2 is FVKESK. J gave up 7 bases and V 4 bases, and 4 bases lay outside the gene matches. CDR3 amino acids: CASSLQTGGGYTF. CDR3 DNA sequence: TGTGCCAGCAGCCTCCAGACAGGGGGTGGCTACACCTTC.